The 21 T cell receptor beta chains presented below share a single source sample, sequenced in a study of human T cells and chemical hapten exposure. Time point described: pre-sensitization, week 0. The treatment: therapeutic diphenylcyclopropenone sensitization with weekly scalp DPC. TCRdb re-derived calls from the RACE reads in MiXCR, one entry per CDR3 protein. There are about 120,000 distinct CDR3 sequences in the sample; roughly 12% occur only once, and around 2.8% lies in the top ten. The sequences come from whole blood, collected in connection with sensitization to the hapten diphenylcyclopropenone (DPC). These receptors were taken from a woman younger than 30 with alopecia areata. Some clones in this sample may be carry-over from other donors' samples.

This clonotype was counted at least ten times. V gene TRBV28 combines with J gene TRBJ1-5; the D is unclear. CDR3 length equals 11 residues. The germline CDR1 and CDR2 sequences are MDHEN and SYDVKM. With 6 bases removed from V and 5 bases from J, the gap between germline ends came to 5 bases. The CDR3 region has the DNA TGTGCCAGCAGCCCAGATCAGCCCCAGCATTTT. As protein: CASSPDQPQHF.

The chain carries TRBV18 and TRBJ2-6; 8 nucleotides align to TRBD1. The CDR3 runs to 17 residues. The V gene's germline CDR1 is KGHSH and CDR2 LQKENI. V shed 3 bases, J shed 1 base, and the junction held 5 bases outside the gene matches. The CDR3 nucleotides read TGTGCCAGCTCACCGGGACAGGTTCATTCTGGGGCCAACGTCCTGACTTTC. Its translation: CASSPGQVHSGANVLTF. Complete variable domain (other parts from reference TRBV18 and TRBJ2-6): NAGVMQNPRHLVRRRGQEARLRCSPMKGHSHVYWYRQLPEEGLKFMVYLQKENIIDESGMPKERFSAEFPKEGPSILRIQQVVRGDSAAYFCASSPGQVHSGANVLTFGAGSRLTVL.

This chain connects TRBV6-2 or TRBV6-3 to TRBJ1-1, with TRBD1 matching over 7 bases. Germline trimming cut 4 bases from V and 3 bases from J; bases unmatched to any gene: 11. Germline V gene lookup returns CDR1 MNHEY and CDR2 SVGEGT. The CDR3 totals 16 residues. DNA of the CDR3: TGTGCCAGCAGTTCCGAGACAGGGATCACGGACACTGAAGCTTTCTTT. As protein: CASSSETGITDTEAFF.

V usage is TRBV12-3 or TRBV12-4 and J usage is TRBJ1-5; no definite D call. V was pared by 5 bases and J by 0 bases, with 8 bases between. This CDR3 contains 14 residues. CDR3 sequence: CASSPRYSNQPQHF. The CDR3 DNA reads as TGTGCCAGCAGTCCCAGATATAGCAATCAGCCCCAGCATTTT.

This chain connects TRBV6-6 to TRBJ2-7; D uncertain. The CDR3 consists of 13 residues. Germline loops: CDR1 MNHNY, CDR2 SVGAGI (reference sequence). V gave up 6 bases and J gave up 2 bases, with 11 bases separating them. The CDR3 spells CASSPIFPYEQYF. DNA of the CDR3: TGTGCCAGCAGCCCGATCTTCCCCTACGAGCAGTACTTC.

The chain carries TRBV7-2 and TRBJ2-2, with 7 positions matching TRBD1. V lost 2 bases to trimming and J lost 0 bases; unmatched junction nucleotides: 3. This CDR3 spans 16 amino acids. Germline values: CDR1 SGHTA, CDR2 FQGNSA. The CDR3 DNA follows: TGTGCCAGCAGCTTAACAGGGGTAACGAACACCGGGGAGCTGTTTTTT. It translates to CASSLTGVTNTGELFF. Full variable domain (rest looked up from reference TRBV7-2 and TRBJ2-2): GAGVSQSPSNKVTEKGKDVELRCDPISGHTALYWYRQSLGQGLEFLIYFQGNSAPDKSGLPSDRFSAERTGGSVSTLTIQRTQQEDSAVYLCASSLTGVTNTGELFFGEGSRLTVL.

This rearrangement joins TRBV20-1 to TRBJ2-4; D may be TRBD1 (6 bases). Germline values: CDR1 DFQATT, CDR2 SNEGSKA (reference sequence). The CDR3 consists of 12 residues. V lost 5 bases and J lost 4, with 9 bases in between. The CDR3 nucleotides read TGCAGTGCTTCCGGACAGAAAAACATTCAGTACTTC. Protein: CSASGQKNIQYF.

The rearrangement joins TRBV6-5 to TRBJ1-1; 7 positions match TRBD1. The CDR3 has 15 residues. CDR1 MNHEY and CDR2 SVGAGI come from the germline V gene. The V gene end was trimmed by 6 bases and the J gene end by 1 base; junction bases not matched to a gene: 8. The DNA of the CDR3 is TGTGCCAGCAGAACCGGGACAGCGGCGAACACTGAAGCTTTCTTT. Protein product: CASRTGTAANTEAFF.

This sequence joins TRBV30 and TRBJ2-7; no definite D call. This CDR3 comprises 12 residues. The V end was cut by 0 bases, the J end by 7 bases, with 10 bases between. CDR1 GTSNPN and CDR2 SVGIG come from the germline V gene (reference sequence). In DNA form, the CDR3 reads TGTGCCTGGAGTGTAAGGGTAGGGGAGCAGTACTTC. It specifies CAWSVRVGEQYF.

The rearrangement links TRBV27 to TRBJ2-1, with TRBD1 identical over 7 bases. The CDR3 totals 13 residues. Unmatched junction bases numbered 5, after V lost 5 bases and J lost 7 bases. Germline values: CDR1 MNHEY, CDR2 SMNVEV (reference sequence). CDR3 in DNA: TGTGCCAGCAGTCCTTACAGGGGTAATGAGCAGTTCTTC. This encodes CASSPYRGNEQFF.

This clonotype was counted a few times. The chain is built from TRBV7-9 and TRBJ2-7, with a weak D call TRBD1 (6 bases). Germline CDR1 SEHNR, CDR2 FQNEAQ (reference sequence). The germline V and J ends were trimmed by 4 bases and 2 bases, with 15 bases remaining between them. The length of the CDR3 is 15 residues. The DNA for the CDR3 is TGTGCCAGCAGCTACAGGGCCGTGGAACCCTACGAGCAGTACTTC. This encodes CASSYRAVEPYEQYF.

This clonotype was detected many times. The V and J genes are TRBV12-3 or TRBV12-4 and TRBJ1-2, with D unresolved. The CDR3 has 13 residues. V shed 0 bases and J shed 2 bases, with 4 bases lying between them. In DNA form, the CDR3 reads TGTGCCAGCAGTTTAGCAGGGAACTATGGCTACACCTTC. Translated: CASSLAGNYGYTF.

This clonotype was recorded at least ten times. The chain combines TRBV7-2 with TRBJ2-7, with TRBD2 matching over 9 bases. The CDR3 length is 17 residues. V gave up 5 bases and J gave up 3 bases; unmatched junction bases: 14. Germline CDR1 reads SGHTA; CDR2 reads FQGNSA. CDR3 bases: TGTGCCAGCAGCCCACAACCCCTCCAGCGGGGGGTCTACGAGCAGTACTTC. The encoded protein is CASSPQPLQRGVYEQYF.

This clonotype was counted ten times or more. The J gene is TRBJ1-5, the V gene TRBV19; D gene unclear. CDR3 length: 14 amino acids. The germline V and J ends were trimmed by 3 bases and 6 bases, with 12 bases remaining between them. Per the germline V gene, CDR1 is LNHDA and CDR2 is SQIVND (reference sequence). This CDR3 is CASSMGTDPQPQHF. The CDR3 DNA sequence: TGTGCCAGTAGTATGGGAACAGACCCTCAGCCCCAGCATTTT.

This sequence joins TRBV20-1 and TRBJ1-2, with unresolved D. V was clipped by 2 bases and J by 6 bases, with 7 bases between them. Germline CDR1 and CDR2: DFQATT and SNEGSKA (reference sequence). The CDR3 is 11 amino acids. The CDR3 spells CSARHLHGYTF. The CDR3 DNA is TGCAGTGCTAGACATCTCCATGGCTACACCTTC.

In this sample, this clonotype turned up many times. The CDR3 loop is CASSFEGPSLPPVNSPLHF. The CDR3 bases are TGTGCCAGCAGTTTCGAGGGCCCGAGCCTACCGCCGGTTAATTCACCCCTCCACTTT. J is TRBJ1-6 and V is TRBV28; D is ambiguous. Germline CDR1 is MDHEN and CDR2 is SYDVKM. This CDR3 has 19 residues. V was pared by 3 bases and J by 6 bases, with 24 bases between.

This chain joins TRBV20-1 and TRBJ2-1; TRBD1 agrees at 7 bases. The CDR3 covers 14 residues. The germline V gene encodes CDR1 DFQATT and CDR2 SNEGSKA (reference sequence). V dropped 3 bases and J dropped 5; count of bases not matched to a gene: 7. The CDR3 coding sequence is TGCAGTGCTAGTTCGGACAGGTTAGACAATGAGCAGTTCTTC. Protein sequence: CSASSDRLDNEQFF.

The CDR3 DNA reads TGTGCCAGCTCACCACTTCCCACAACAGGGGATTCACCCCTCCACTTT. This gives the protein CASSPLPTTGDSPLHF. This chain joins TRBV18 and TRBJ1-6; TRBD1 matches 7 bases. The CDR3 is made up of 16 amino acids. The germline gives CDR1 KGHSH, CDR2 LQKENI. The trim removed 1 base at V and 8 bases at J, leaving 8 bases unmatched.

This clonotype was seen only a few times. The CDR3 here is CASSELSAGTNQETQYF. Written as DNA, the CDR3 is TGTGCCAGCAGTGAATTGTCAGCGGGAACCAACCAAGAGACCCAGTACTTC. This chain uses TRBV2 with TRBJ2-5; 7 bases line up with TRBD2. The CDR3 sequence is 17 residues long. The trim removed 2 bases at V and 0 bases at J, leaving 9 bases unmatched. Germline-derived CDR1 and CDR2 are SNHLY and FYNNEI.

V usage is TRBV7-6 and J usage is TRBJ2-3; 8 bases fit TRBD2. The CDR3 loop spans 11 amino acids. The ends lost 5 bases at V and 12 bases at J; junction bases unmatched: 4. Germline assignment: CDR1 SGHVS and CDR2 FNYEAQ. For the CDR3, the DNA is TGTGCCAGCAGCCCGGGGGGGCTACAGTATTTT. Translating gives CASSPGGLQYF.

This chain links TRBV29-1 with TRBJ2-5; D is unclear. Germline CDR1 is SQVTM and CDR2 is ANQGSEA. Trimming shortened V by 2 bases and J by 5 bases, and 6 bases separated the two germline ends. This CDR3 contains 11 residues. The CDR3, as DNA: TGCAGCGTTGAACGGCATGAGACCCAGTACTTC. It yields the protein CSVERHETQYF.